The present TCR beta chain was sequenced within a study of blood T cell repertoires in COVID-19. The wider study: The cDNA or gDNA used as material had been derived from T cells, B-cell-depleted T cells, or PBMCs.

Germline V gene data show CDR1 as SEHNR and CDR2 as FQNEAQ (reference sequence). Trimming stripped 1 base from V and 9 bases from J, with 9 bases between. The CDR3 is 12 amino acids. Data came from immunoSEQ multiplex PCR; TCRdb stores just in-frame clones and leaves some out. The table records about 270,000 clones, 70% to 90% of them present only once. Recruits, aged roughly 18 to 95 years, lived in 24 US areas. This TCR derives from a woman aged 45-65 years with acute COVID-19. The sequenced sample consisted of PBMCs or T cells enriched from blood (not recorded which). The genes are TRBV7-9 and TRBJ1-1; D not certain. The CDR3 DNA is TGTGCCAGCAGCTTAGATTCATCAAAAGCTTTCTTT. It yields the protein CASSLDSSKAFF.